This TCR beta chain appears in the sequencing data of a study of T-cell reconstitution after alpha-beta-depleted transplantation in children. In this sample, this clonotype turned up many times. TCRbeta library construction was performed incorporating unique molecular identifiers. MiXCR, run by TCRdb on the PCR reads, gives a single entry per CDR3 protein. The table shows roughly 300,000 distinct CDR3 sequences, with about a tenth occurring only once. The CDR3 runs to 15 residues. Germline CDR1 and CDR2: SGHKS and YYEKEE (reference sequence). The V gene end was trimmed by 1 base and the J gene end by 4 bases; junction bases not matched to a gene: 1.

This clonotype was sampled from a human donor who donated a stem cell graft to a child with acute lymphoblastic leukemia. This chain links TRBV5-5 with TRBJ2-1; 11 bases match TRBD2. Material: PBMCs from the stem cell graft donor, obtained from the stem cell graft. The CDR3 DNA reads TGTGCCAGCAGCTTGACTAGCGGGGGATACAATGAGCAGTTCTTC. Amino acids: CASSLTSGGYNEQFF.